This record covers a single TCR beta chain. This entry is derived from a study of T cells in localized non-small cell lung cancer. Germline CDR1 is SGHRS and CDR2 is YFSETQ. V dropped 1 base and J dropped 6 bases, with 14 bases sitting between them. CDR3 length equals 14 residues. TCRdb's table, derived via immunoSEQ multiplex PCR, lists solely in-frame clones and lacks some. The repertoire holds some 18,000 clones, about 83% seen once, with about 4% in the top ten. The gene calls are TRBV5-1 and TRBJ2-7; a weak D match, TRBD1 (6 bases). This TCR derives from a man between 40 and 70 years old with stage I lung adenocarcinoma. The sample was peripheral blood, taken before any cancer treatment. The CDR3 sequence: CASSLWGREGEQYF. The CDR3 DNA reads as TGCGCCAGCAGCTTGTGGGGGCGCGAGGGCGAGCAGTACTTC.